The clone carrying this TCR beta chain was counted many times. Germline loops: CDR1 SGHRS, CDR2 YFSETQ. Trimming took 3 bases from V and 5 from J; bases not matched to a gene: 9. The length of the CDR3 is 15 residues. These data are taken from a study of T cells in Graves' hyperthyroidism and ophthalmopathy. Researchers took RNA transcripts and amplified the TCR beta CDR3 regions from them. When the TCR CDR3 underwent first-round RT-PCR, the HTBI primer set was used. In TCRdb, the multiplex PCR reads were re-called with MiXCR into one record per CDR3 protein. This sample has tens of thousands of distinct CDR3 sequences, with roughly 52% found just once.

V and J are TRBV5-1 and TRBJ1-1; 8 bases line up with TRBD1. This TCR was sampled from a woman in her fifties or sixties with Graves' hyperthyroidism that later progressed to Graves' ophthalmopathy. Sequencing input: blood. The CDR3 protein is CASSSMTGAITEAFF. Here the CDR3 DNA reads TGCGCCAGCAGCTCAATGACAGGGGCTATTACTGAAGCTTTCTTT.